Below, one TCR beta chain is given with its context. These data come from a study of shared clonotypes between healthy human individuals. Terminally differentiated effector memory CD45RA+ cells were excluded from the naive CD8 cells, which were CD45RO-negative and positively selected for CCR7. CDR3 length: 14 amino acids. Each subset's genomic DNA was split evenly across several immunoSEQ plates. Here immunoSEQ multiplex PCR was the method, and the copy in TCRdb shows in-frame clones only, minus some. The table includes nearly 2 million clones, roughly 94% detected once. The sample comprised naive CD8+ T cells sorted from blood. The sequence was collected from a man in his late teens or twenties in good health. This chain connects TRBV21-1 to TRBJ2-1; the table calls TRBD2, which could not be checked here. TRBV21-1 is a listed pseudogene. This CDR3 is CASSKMDPRGEQFF. The CDR3 nucleotides are TGTGCCAGCAGCAAAATGGACCCACGGGGTGAGCAGTTCTTC.